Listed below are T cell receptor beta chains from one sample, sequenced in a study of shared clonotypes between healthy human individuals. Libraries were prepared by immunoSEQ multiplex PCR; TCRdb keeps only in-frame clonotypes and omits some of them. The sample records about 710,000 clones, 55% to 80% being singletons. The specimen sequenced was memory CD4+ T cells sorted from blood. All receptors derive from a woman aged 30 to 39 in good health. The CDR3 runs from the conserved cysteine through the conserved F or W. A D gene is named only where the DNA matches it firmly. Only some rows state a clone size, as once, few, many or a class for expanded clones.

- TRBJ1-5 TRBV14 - CASSPSVGFRRGNQPQHF TGTGCCAGCAGCCCCTCGGTGGGTTTCCGCCGCGGCAATCAGCCCCAGCATTTT
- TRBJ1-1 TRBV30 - CAWSGTANTEAFF TGTGCCTGGTCCGGGACGGCGAACACTGAAGCTTTCTTT
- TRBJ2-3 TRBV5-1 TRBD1 CASSLGDRDLDTQYF TGCGCCAGCAGCTTAGGTGACAGGGATCTCGATACGCAGTATTTT
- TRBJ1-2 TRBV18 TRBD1 CASSPGQGAGYGYTF TGTGCCAGCTCACCCGGACAGGGGGCCGGCTATGGCTACACCTTC
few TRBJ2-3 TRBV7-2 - CASSLSWRGGTDTQYF TGTGCCAGCAGCTTATCGTGGAGGGGGGGCACAGATACGCAGTATTTT
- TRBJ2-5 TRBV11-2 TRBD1 CASSFTPGQGSLQYF TGTGCCAGCAGCTTCACTCCGGGACAGGGTTCTCTCCAGTACTTC
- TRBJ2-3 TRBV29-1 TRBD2 CSVEVAGGPTDTQYF TGCAGCGTTGAAGTAGCGGGAGGGCCAACAGATACGCAGTATTTT
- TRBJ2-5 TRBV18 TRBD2 CASSPGEGRQETQYF TGTGCCAGCTCCCCGGGGGAGGGGAGACAAGAGACCCAGTACTTC
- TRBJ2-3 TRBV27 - CASSPRGPSGYTQYF TGTGCCAGCAGTCCCCGGGGGCCCTCGGGATATACGCAGTATTTT
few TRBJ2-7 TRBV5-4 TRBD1 CASSLGVIGTGGNEQYF TGTGCCAGCAGCTTGGGGGTTATCGGGACAGGGGGCAACGAGCAGTACTTC
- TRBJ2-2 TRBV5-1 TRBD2 CASSKQRESNTGELFF TGCGCCAGCAGCAAGCAGCGGGAGTCGAACACCGGGGAGCTGTTTTTT
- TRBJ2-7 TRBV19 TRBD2 CASSTGLAGRPYEQYF TGTGCCAGTAGTACCGGACTAGCGGGAAGGCCCTACGAGCAGTACTTC
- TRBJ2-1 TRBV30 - CAWSVRFEQFF TGTGCCTGGAGTGTACGTTTTGAGCAGTTCTTC
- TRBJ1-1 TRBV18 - CASSPLPQARSTEAFF TGTGCCAGCTCACCACTACCACAGGCTAGGAGCACTGAAGCTTTCTTT
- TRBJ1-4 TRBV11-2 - CASSFGGVGKLFF TGTGCCAGCAGCTTCGGGGGAGTGGGAAAACTGTTTTTT
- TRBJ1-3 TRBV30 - CAWGREGAVGNTIYF TGTGCCTGGGGGCGCGAGGGCGCTGTCGGAAACACCATATATTTT
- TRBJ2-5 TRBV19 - CASSQDPLRETQYF TGTGCCAGTAGCCAGGACCCGTTAAGGGAGACCCAGTACTTC
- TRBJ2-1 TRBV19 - CASSTGLYNEQFF TGTGCCAGTAGTACGGGACTTTACAATGAGCAGTTCTTC
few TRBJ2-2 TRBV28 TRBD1 CASSWPPPGQNLNTGELFF TGTGCCAGCAGTTGGCCCCCCCCGGGACAGAACCTGAACACCGGGGAGCTGTTTTTT
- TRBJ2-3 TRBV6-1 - CASKHRSEDTQYF TGTGCCAGCAAGCACAGGAGCGAAGATACGCAGTATTTT
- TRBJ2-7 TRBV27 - CASRRSRGSQSEQYF TGTGCCAGCAGGCGGAGCAGGGGCTCCCAGAGCGAGCAGTACTTC
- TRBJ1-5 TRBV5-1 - CASSLGDTHQPQHF TGCGCCAGCAGCTTGGGGGACACACATCAGCCCCAGCATTTT
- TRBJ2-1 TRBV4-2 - CASSQPPETNEQFF TGTGCCAGCAGCCAACCTCCAGAGACCAATGAGCAGTTCTTC
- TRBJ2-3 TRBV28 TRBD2 CASSPSGRTDTQYF TGTGCCAGCAGTCCCAGCGGGAGAACAGATACGCAGTATTTT
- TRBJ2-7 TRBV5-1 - CASRAEYEQYF TGCGCCAGCAGGGCAGAGTACGAGCAGTACTTC
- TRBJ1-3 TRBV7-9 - CASSQEESGNTIYF TGTGCCAGCAGCCAAGAGGAATCTGGAAACACCATATATTTT
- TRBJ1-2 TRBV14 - CASSQPGGRGYTF TGTGCCAGCAGCCAACCCGGGGGACGCGGCTACACCTTC
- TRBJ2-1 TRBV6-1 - CASSLFREQFF TGTGCCAGCAGCTTGTTTCGTGAGCAGTTCTTC
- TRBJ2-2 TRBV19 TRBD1 CASSRDREGKSNTGELFF TGTGCCAGTAGTAGGGACAGGGAAGGGAAATCGAACACCGGGGAGCTGTTTTTT
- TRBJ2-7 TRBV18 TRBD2 CASSPGLAGGYEQYF TGTGCCAGCTCACCTGGGCTAGCGGGAGGCTACGAGCAGTACTTC
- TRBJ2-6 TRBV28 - CASSLGDGANVLTF TGTGCCAGCAGCCTCGGGGATGGGGCCAACGTCCTGACTTTC
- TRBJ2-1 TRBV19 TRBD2 CASSIGTRRDNEQFF TGTGCCAGTAGCATCGGGACTAGAAGGGACAATGAGCAGTTCTTC
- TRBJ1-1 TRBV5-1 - CASSYGMNTEAFF TGCGCCAGCAGCTACGGGATGAACACTGAAGCTTTCTTT
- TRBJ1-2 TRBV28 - CASSPTTGLAGYGYTF TGTGCCAGCAGCCCCACTACGGGGCTCGCCGGCTATGGCTACACCTTC
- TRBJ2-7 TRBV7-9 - CASSLYHGSYEQYF TGTGCCAGCAGCTTATACCACGGCTCCTACGAGCAGTACTTC
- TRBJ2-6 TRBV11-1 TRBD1 CASSGGQGGSGANVLTF TGTGCCAGCAGCGGGGGACAGGGCGGCTCTGGGGCCAACGTCCTGACTTTC
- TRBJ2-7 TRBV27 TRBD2 CASKSQAGGSYEQYF TGTGCCAGCAAGTCTCAAGCGGGAGGTTCCTACGAGCAGTACTTC
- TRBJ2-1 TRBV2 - CASSEWYGNNEQFF TGTGCCAGCAGTGAATGGTACGGTAACAATGAGCAGTTCTTC
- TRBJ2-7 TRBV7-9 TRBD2 CASGGLAGMRYEQYF TGTGCCAGCGGCGGACTAGCGGGCATGCGGTACGAGCAGTACTTC
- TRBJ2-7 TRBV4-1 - CASSQGDTSYEQYF TGCGCCAGCAGCCAGGGGGACACCTCCTACGAGCAGTACTTC
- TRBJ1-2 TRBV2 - CASSAGTASLTNYGYTF TGTGCCAGCAGCGCCGGGACGGCTAGTTTGACTAACTATGGCTACACCTTC
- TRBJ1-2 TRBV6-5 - CASSYRDSYGYTF TGTGCCAGCAGTTACCGTGACAGCTATGGCTACACCTTC
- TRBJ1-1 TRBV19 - CASSDGGIPDTEAFF TGTGCCAGTAGTGACGGGGGCATCCCTGACACTGAAGCTTTCTTT
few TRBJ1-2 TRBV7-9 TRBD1 CASSRTGSGRYGYTF TGTGCCAGCAGCCGGACAGGGTCAGGCCGCTATGGCTACACCTTC
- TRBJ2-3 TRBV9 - CASSPTVGAQYF TGTGCCAGCAGCCCAACGGTCGGTGCGCAGTATTTT
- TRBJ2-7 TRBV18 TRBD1 CASSGQQNSYEQYF TGTGCCAGCTCGGGACAGCAGAACTCCTACGAGCAGTACTTC
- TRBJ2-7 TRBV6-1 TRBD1 CASFGTGKREQYF TGTGCCAGCTTCGGGACAGGCAAAAGAGAGCAGTACTTC
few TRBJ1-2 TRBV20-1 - CSAFSVGTF TGCAGTGCTTTCTCGGTAGGCACCTTC
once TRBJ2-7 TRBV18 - CASSPRLYEQYF TGTGCCAGCTCACCCAGACTCTACGAGCAGTACTTC
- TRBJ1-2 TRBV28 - CASSLDGEFLTPWGYYGYTF TGTGCCAGCAGTTTAGACGGAGAATTTTTAACCCCGTGGGGGTACTATGGCTACACCTTC
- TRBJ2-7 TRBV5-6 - CASSLAISHEQYF TGTGCCAGCAGCTTGGCCATCTCCCACGAGCAGTACTTC
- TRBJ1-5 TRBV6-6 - CASSSSGYSNQPQHF TGTGCCAGCAGTTCGTCAGGTTATAGCAATCAGCCCCAGCATTTT
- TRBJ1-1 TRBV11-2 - CASSLNFNSGDEAFF TGTGCCAGCAGCTTAAATTTTAACTCGGGCGATGAAGCTTTCTTT
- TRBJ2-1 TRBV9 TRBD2 CASSPPGTSGNEQFF TGTGCCAGCAGCCCCCCCGGGACTAGTGGCAATGAGCAGTTCTTC
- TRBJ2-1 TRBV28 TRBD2 CASSLLGSSGSYNEQFF TGTGCCAGCAGTTTATTGGGATCTAGCGGCTCCTACAATGAGCAGTTCTTC
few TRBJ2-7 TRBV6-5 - CASSSASDEQYF TGTGCCAGCAGTTCGGCCTCCGACGAGCAGTACTTC
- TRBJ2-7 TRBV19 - CASSPLWGARIYEQYF TGTGCCAGTAGTCCCCTTTGGGGGGCGCGTATCTACGAGCAGTACTTC
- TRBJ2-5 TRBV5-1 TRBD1 CASSGTTGVQETQYF TGCGCCAGCAGCGGAACGACAGGGGTACAAGAGACCCAGTACTTC
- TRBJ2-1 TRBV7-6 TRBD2 CASSLASGGASYNEQFF TGTGCCAGCAGCTTAGCAAGCGGGGGGGCATCCTACAATGAGCAGTTCTTC
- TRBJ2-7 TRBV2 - CASSGEGDVDHEQYF TGTGCCAGCAGTGGGGAGGGGGACGTCGACCACGAGCAGTACTTC